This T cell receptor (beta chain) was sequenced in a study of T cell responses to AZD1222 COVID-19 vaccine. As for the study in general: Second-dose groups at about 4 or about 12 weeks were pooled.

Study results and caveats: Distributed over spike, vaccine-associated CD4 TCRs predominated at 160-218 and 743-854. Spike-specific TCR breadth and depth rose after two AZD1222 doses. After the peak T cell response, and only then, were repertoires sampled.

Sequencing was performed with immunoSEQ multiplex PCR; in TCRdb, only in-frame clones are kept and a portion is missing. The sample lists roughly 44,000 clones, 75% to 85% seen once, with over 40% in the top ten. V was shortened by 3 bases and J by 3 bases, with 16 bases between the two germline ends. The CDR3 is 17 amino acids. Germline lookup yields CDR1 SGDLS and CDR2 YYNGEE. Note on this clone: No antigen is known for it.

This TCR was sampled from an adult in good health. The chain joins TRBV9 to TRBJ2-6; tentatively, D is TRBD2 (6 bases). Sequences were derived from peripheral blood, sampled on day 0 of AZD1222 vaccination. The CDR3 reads CASSGGTDESGANVLTF. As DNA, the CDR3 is TGTGCCAGCAGCGGCGGGACTGACGAGAGTGGGGCCAACGTCCTGACTTTC.